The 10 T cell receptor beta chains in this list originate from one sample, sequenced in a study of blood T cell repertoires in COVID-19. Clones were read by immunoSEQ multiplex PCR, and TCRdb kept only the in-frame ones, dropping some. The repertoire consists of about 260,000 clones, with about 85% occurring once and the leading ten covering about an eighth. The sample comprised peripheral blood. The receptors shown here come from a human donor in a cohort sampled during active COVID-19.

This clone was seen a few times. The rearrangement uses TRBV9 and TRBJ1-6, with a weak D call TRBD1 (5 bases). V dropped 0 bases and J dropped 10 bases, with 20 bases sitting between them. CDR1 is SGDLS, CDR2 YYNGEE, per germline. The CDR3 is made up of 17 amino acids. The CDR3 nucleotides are TGTGCCAGCAGCGTAGGAGGGAGCGGGACGCGCCAGTCACCCCTCCACTTT. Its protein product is CASSVGGSGTRQSPLHF.

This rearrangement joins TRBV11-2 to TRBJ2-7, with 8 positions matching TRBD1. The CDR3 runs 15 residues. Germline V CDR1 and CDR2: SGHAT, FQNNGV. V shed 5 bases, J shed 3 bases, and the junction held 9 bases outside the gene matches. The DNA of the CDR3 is TGTGCCAGCAGCCTCGGACAGGGACCTCTCTACGAGCAGTACTTC. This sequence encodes CASSLGQGPLYEQYF. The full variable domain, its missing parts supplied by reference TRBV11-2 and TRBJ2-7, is EAGVAQSPRYKIIEKRQSVAFWCNPISGHATLYWYQQILGQGPKLLIQFQNNGVVDDSQLPKDRFSAERLKGVDSTLKIQPAKLEDSAVYLCASSLGQGPLYEQYFGPGTRLTVT.

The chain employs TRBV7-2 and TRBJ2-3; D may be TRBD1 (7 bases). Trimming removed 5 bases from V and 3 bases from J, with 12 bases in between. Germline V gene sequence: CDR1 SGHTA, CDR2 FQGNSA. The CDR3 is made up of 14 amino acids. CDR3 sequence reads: CASSQGGGTDTQYF. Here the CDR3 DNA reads TGTGCCAGCAGCCAGGGGGGTGGGACAGATACGCAGTATTTT.

The CDR3 DNA is TGTGCCAGCAGCCCAGCCAGGGTCGTCACTGAAGCTTTCTTT. Encoded protein: CASSPARVVTEAFF. V and J are TRBV7-2 and TRBJ1-1, with D possibly being TRBD1 (5 bases). Germline V lookup: CDR1 SGHTA, CDR2 FQGNSA. This CDR3 comprises 14 residues. The V gene lost 5 bases and the J gene lost 4 bases, with 14 bases spanning the gap.

The CDR3 region has the DNA TGTGCCAGCAGTCAGGGGGTCGGGGAGCTGTTTTTT. It encodes CASSQGVGELFF. The chain links TRBV12-3 or TRBV12-4 to TRBJ2-2; 7 nucleotides align to TRBD1. The CDR3 extends over 12 amino acids. V shed 5 bases, J shed 7 bases, and the junction held 1 base outside the gene matches.

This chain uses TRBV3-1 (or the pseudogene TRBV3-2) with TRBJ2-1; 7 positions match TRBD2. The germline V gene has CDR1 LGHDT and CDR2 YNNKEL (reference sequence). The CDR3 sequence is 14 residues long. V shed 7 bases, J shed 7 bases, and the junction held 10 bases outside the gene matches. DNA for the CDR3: TGTGCCAGCAAAACGTCCCGAGCGGGGAATGAGCAGTTCTTC. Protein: CASKTSRAGNEQFF.

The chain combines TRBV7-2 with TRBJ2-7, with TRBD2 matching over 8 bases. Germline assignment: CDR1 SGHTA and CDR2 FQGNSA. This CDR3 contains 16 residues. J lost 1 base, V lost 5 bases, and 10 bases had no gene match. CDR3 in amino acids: CASSTQGTSGSYEQYF. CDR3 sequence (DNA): TGTGCCAGCAGCACCCAGGGGACTAGTGGGTCCTACGAGCAGTACTTC. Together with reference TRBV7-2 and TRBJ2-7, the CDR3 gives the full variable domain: GAGVSQSPSNKVTEKGKDVELRCDPISGHTALYWYRQSLGQGLEFLIYFQGNSAPDKSGLPSDRFSAERTGGSVSTLTIQRTQQEDSAVYLCASSTQGTSGSYEQYFGPGTRLTVT.

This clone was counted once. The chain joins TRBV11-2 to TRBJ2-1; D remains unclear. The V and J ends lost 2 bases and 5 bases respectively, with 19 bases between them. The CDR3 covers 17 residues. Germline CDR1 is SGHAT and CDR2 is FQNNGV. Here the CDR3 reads CASSLLGQTLSNNEQFF. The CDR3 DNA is TGTGCCAGCAGCTTACTGGGCCAAACTCTTTCGAACAATGAGCAGTTCTTC.

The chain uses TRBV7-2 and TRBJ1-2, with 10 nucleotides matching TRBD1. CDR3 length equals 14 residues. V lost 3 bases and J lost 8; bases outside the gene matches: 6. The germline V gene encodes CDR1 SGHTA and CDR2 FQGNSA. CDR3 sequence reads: CASSFGQGGTGYTF. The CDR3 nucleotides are TGTGCCAGCAGCTTCGGACAGGGGGGTACCGGCTACACCTTC.

CDR3 region: CASSPGLAGVNEQFF. The CDR3 region has the DNA TGTGCCAGCTCACCGGGACTAGCGGGAGTCAATGAGCAGTTCTTC. V and J are TRBV18 and TRBJ2-1; 14 nucleotides agree with TRBD2. Germline CDR1 is KGHSH and CDR2 is LQKENI. The CDR3 has 15 amino acids. Unmatched junction bases numbered 1, after V lost 3 bases and J lost 6 bases.